This T cell receptor beta chain was sequenced during a study of cytomegalovirus exposure and HLA in healthy donors. Points from the study as a whole: Among the most significant clusters, several appeared linked to common viral pathogens in a later analysis.

The PCR used 60 Vbeta and 13 Jbeta primers. The repertoire was sequenced with immunoSEQ multiplex PCR; TCRdb's copy has only in-frame clones and lacks some. The repertoire holds about 94,000 clones, with approximately 7.1% as singletons. Only a few counts were recorded for this clone. Its antigen remains unidentified. Healthy bone marrow donors supplied every sample. J gave up 3 bases and V 5 bases, and 8 bases lay outside the gene matches. The germline V gene encodes CDR1 SGHDT and CDR2 YYEEEE. The CDR3 is 16 amino acids. J is TRBJ2-1 and V is TRBV5-6, with TRBD1 identical over 10 bases. This receptor was identified in a man aged 45-65 years in good health and CMV-seronegative. Material: PBMCs. As DNA, the CDR3 is TGTGCCAGCAGATTTCTGACAGGGGGCCTCTACAATGAGCAGTTCTTC. Translating it yields CASRFLTGGLYNEQFF.